This T cell receptor beta chain is drawn from a study of memory CD4+ T cells and cytomegalovirus serostatus. Looking at the study overall: This sample comes from healthy Belgian adults, fewer than ten CMV seropositive, 24 seronegative.

Concerning this clone itself: Its antigen is unknown.

The CDR3 has 15 residues. Germline V gives CDR1 KGHSH, CDR2 LQKENI. V was trimmed by 2 bases and J by 5 bases, leaving 14 bases between them. The sort gate was single viable CD3+CD4+CD8-CD45RO+ cells for memory CD4+ T cells. Serum IgG to CMV pp150, pp28, p38 and p52 defined serostatus. After thawing, CD4+ T cells were positively selected. Sequencing was performed with immunoSEQ multiplex PCR; in TCRdb, only in-frame clones are kept and a portion is missing. The sample records 35,000 to 50,000 clones, 75% to 85% being singletons. Study findings and constraints: Repertoires predicted CMV serostatus with median bootstrapped AUC of about 0.94.

The chain carries TRBV18 and TRBJ2-3; possibly TRBD1 for D (6 bases). The sequence derives from an adult in good health and CMV-seronegative. Sample: memory CD4+ T cells from blood. CDR3 nucleotides: TGTGCCAGCTCACCAGGCTCAGGGGTCGGAGATACGCAGTATTTT. Its protein product is CASSPGSGVGDTQYF.